This T cell receptor beta chain was identified in a study of blood T cell repertoires in COVID-19. Background on the study: Sites across the United States, Italy and Spain contributed samples from acute and convalescent COVID-19.

The authors' processing: It was from reference gene primer amplification that nucleated cell counts were estimated. This table comes from immunoSEQ multiplex PCR, and its TCRdb copy is limited to in-frame clones, with some not included. That table is the source of V, J and clone size, and D and trimming were worked out from the DNA. This repertoire shows fewer than 150,000 clones, nearly 90% found once; its top ten account for about 3.8%. The CDR3 sequence is 13 residues long. The V and J genes are TRBV23-1 and TRBJ2-1, with D perhaps TRBD1 (6 bases). Being an ORF, TRBV23-1 has a function that is uncertain. The source is a woman aged 55-70 years with COVID-19, enrolled during active disease. The sample taken for sequencing was peripheral blood. The CDR3 protein is CVQGRFSYNEQFF. In DNA, the CDR3 is TGCGTACAGGGCAGGTTTTCCTACAATGAGCAGTTCTTC.